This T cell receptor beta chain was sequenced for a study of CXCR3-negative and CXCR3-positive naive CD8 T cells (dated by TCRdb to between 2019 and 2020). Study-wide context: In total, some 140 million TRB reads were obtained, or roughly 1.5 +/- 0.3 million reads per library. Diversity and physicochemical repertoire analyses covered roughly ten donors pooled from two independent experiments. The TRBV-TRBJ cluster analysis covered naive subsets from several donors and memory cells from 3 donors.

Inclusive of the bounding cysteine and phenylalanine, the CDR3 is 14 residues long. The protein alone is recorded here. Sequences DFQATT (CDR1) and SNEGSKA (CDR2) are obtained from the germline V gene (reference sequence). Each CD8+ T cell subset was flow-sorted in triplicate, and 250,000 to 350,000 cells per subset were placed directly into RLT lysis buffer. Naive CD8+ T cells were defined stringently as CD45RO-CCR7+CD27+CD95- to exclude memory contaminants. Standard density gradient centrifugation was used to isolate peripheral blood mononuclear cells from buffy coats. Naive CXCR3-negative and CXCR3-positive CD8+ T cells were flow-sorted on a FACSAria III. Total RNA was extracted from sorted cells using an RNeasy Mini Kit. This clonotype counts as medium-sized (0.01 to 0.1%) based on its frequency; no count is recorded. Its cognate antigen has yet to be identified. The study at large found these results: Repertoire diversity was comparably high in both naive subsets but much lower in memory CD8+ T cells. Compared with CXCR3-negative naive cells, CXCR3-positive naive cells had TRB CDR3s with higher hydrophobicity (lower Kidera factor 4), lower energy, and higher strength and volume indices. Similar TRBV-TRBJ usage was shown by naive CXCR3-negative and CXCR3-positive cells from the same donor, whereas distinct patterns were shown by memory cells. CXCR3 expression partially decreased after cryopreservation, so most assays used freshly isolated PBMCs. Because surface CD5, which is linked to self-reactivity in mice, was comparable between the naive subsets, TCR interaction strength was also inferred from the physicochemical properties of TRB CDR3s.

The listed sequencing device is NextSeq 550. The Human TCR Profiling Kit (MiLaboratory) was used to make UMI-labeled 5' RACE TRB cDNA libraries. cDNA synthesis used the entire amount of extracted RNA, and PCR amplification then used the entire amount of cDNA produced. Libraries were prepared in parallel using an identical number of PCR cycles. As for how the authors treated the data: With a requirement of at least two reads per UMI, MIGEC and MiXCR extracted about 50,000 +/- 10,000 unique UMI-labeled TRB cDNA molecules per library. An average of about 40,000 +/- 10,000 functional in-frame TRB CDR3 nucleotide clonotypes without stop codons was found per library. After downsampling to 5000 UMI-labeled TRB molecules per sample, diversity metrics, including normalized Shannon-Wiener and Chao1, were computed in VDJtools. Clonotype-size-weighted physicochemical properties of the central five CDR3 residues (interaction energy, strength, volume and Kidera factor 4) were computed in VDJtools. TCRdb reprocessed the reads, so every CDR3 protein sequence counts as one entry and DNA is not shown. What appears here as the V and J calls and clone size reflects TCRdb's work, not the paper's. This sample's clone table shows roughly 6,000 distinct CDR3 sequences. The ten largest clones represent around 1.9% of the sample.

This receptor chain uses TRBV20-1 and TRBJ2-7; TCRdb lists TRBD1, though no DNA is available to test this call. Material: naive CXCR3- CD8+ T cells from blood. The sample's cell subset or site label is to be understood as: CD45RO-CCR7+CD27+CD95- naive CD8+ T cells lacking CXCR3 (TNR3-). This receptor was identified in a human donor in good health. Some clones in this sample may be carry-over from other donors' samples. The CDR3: CSARGTGRYVEQYF.